The T cell receptor beta chain described here comes from a study of blood T cell repertoires in COVID-19. V shed 5 bases, J shed 2 bases, and the junction held 4 bases outside the gene matches. Germline V gene sequence: CDR1 SGHTA, CDR2 FQGNSA. The CDR3 is 16 residues long. Some clones are missing from TCRdb's copy, which holds only in-frame ones; the method was immunoSEQ multiplex PCR. The sample gives around 51,000 clones, roughly 85% of which show up once; 2.5% to 3% is in the top ten. The V call is TRBV7-2, the J call TRBJ2-1, with 12 nucleotides matching TRBD2. Sequenced input: peripheral blood. The source is a woman of 80 years or more with acute or convalescent COVID-19. The DNA of the CDR3 is TGTGCCAGCAGCCCGGGACTAGCGGGTCCCTACAATGAGCAGTTCTTC. It is translated as CASSPGLAGPYNEQFF.